This TCR beta chain was sequenced during a study of post-analysis software for immune sequencing data (dated by TCRdb to between 2014 and 2017). For context, the study as a whole: Recorded disease courses included relapsing-remitting, secondary progressive and progressive-relapsing multiple sclerosis, with some patients lacking subtype annotation. The patient repertoires were set against approximately 10 previously published healthy control repertoires from donors whose ages ranged from roughly 6 to 27 years. A subset of samples was prepared in parallel using single-end sample barcoding, then pooled and co-amplified after Illumina adapter ligation.

The library relied on PCR. These reads were obtained on an Illumina HiSeq 2500. To reduce PCR and sequencing biases, unique molecular identifiers were incorporated into the TCR beta cDNA libraries. Every 1 to 10 million input T cells yielded approximately 500,000 cDNA molecules, meaning each molecule approximated one T cell. The patient libraries were prepared and sequenced with the same protocol used for the earlier healthy control dataset. Samples belonging to the same batch were prepared together, multiplexed and sequenced on a shared HiSeq lane. The published analysis was carried out like this. MIGEC was used to process the raw barcoded reads, and molecular identifier groups with only a single read were discarded before consensus assembly and CDR3 extraction. VDJtools was used for post-analysis of the clonotype tables, and diversity was normalized by down-sampling every dataset to the size of the smallest sample. In repertoire overlap clustering, CDR3 amino acid sequences, but not nucleotide sequences, were matched to correct batch-related cross-sample contamination. The public reads were run again by TCRdb, first through fastp at Q25 and then through MiXCR, and only productive beta chains were kept. Records with the same CDR3 protein are collapsed into one entry carrying the most frequent genes and DNA. The V and J calls shown here were made by TCRdb, not taken from the authors' results. The sample table holds approximately 440,000 distinct CDR3 sequences, of which around 40% were seen once. The ten largest account for roughly 12% of the sample.

At the junction V is shortened by 0 bases and J by 0 bases; bases outside the gene matches: 5. The CDR3 spans 18 residues, from the cysteine through the phenylalanine. The entry retains the CDR3 DNA only, 54 bases that are in frame from base 1. Reading the germline V gene (reference sequence) gives CDR1 LGHDT and CDR2 YNNKEL. TCR beta repertoires were profiled from peripheral blood of about a dozen young patients with multiple sclerosis to demonstrate the VDJtools post-analysis software. The patients with multiple sclerosis were children and adolescents between about 6 and 16 years of age. In regard to this clonotype: There is no known antigen for this receptor. Base qualities are not at hand, and no much larger clone is one base apart.

Here is what the overall study found, with its caveats: Direct clustering with F measure revealed strong co-clustering of samples prepared in the same batch, which led to a batch-effect correction. A handful of TRBV segments, including TRBV5-6, TRBV5-1 and TRBV20-1, were significantly more frequent in patients than controls. The multiple sclerosis patient group was slightly younger than the control group. Multiple sclerosis patients had significantly lower normalized Chao1 diversity than controls, a result that suggests substantial peripheral T-cell clonal expansion.

Sequencing input: blood. The receptor chain draws on TRBV3-1 and TRBJ2-7; 13 bases in the junction line up with TRBD2. This TCR derives from a girl aged 5-17 years with multiple sclerosis. The CDR3 protein: CASSQDRGLAGVSYEQYF. At the DNA level, the sequence is TGTGCCAGCAGCCAAGATCGAGGACTAGCGGGAGTCTCCTACGAGCAGTACTTC.